Presented here are 6 T cell receptor beta chains from one specimen sequenced in a study of cytomegalovirus exposure and HLA in healthy donors (dated by TCRdb to about 2017). The library was made by the immunoSEQ multiplex PCR assay. The multiplex PCR relied on a mix of 60 forward primers for TCR Vbeta segments and 13 reverse primers for TCR Jbeta segments. In its TCRdb copy, this immuneACCESS table keeps in-frame sequences only and misses some clones. Where compared with another copy, unresolved V genes explain less than half of these, and the others have no known cause. The sample has around 160,000 clones on record, over 65% of them singletons. The ten largest clones represent around 2.9% of the sample. The sequencing sample was made of PBMCs. The receptors shown here come from a man aged 40-49 years in good health and CMV-seropositive.

The chain uses TRBV11-2 and TRBJ2-7; TRBD2 agrees at 8 bases. This CDR3 contains 14 residues. The germline CDR1 and CDR2 sequences are SGHAT and FQNNGV. V lost 2 bases, J lost 3 bases, and 3 bases stayed unmatched. The CDR3 nucleotides read TGTGCCAGCAGCTTATTAGCGGGAAACTACGAGCAGTACTTC. Protein: CASSLLAGNYEQYF.

The chain has TRBV29-1 and TRBJ1-1; 8 nucleotides agree with TRBD1. This CDR3 region has 12 residues. The germline CDR1 and CDR2 sequences are SQVTM and ANQGSEA. The V segment lost 3 bases and the J segment 11 bases; nucleotides outside the gene matches: 8. CDR3: CSVDQTGVGAFF. Here the CDR3 DNA reads TGCAGCGTTGACCAGACAGGGGTGGGTGCTTTCTTT.

The V and J genes are TRBV6-5 and TRBJ1-6, with no clear D. The CDR3 loop spans 16 amino acids. Germline-derived CDR1 and CDR2 are MNHEY and SVGAGI. Between the trimmed V and J ends, which lost 0 bases and 8 bases, there was a span of 14 bases. The chain's CDR3 is CASSYSGGPIHSPLHF. DNA for the CDR3: TGTGCCAGCAGTTACTCTGGTGGCCCCATTCATTCACCCCTCCACTTT.

This clone has just a few counts. The gene calls are TRBV19 and TRBJ2-1; TRBD2 aligns across 14 bases. CDR3 length equals 18 residues. Germline V lookup: CDR1 LNHDA, CDR2 SQIVND (reference sequence). The J segment lost 8 bases and the V segment lost 5 bases, leaving 14 bases of the junction unmatched. CDR3 amino acids: CASSPNRLAGGPGHEQFF. The CDR3 nucleotides read TGTGCCAGTAGTCCTAACCGACTAGCGGGAGGGCCGGGTCATGAGCAGTTCTTC.

This clone has only a few counts. This chain connects TRBV9 to TRBJ2-3; TRBD2 is a possible D gene (5 bases). The germline V and J ends were trimmed by 3 bases and 6 bases, with 14 bases remaining between them. The CDR3 is made up of 14 amino acids. Germline CDR1 reads SGDLS; CDR2 reads YYNGEE. This chain's CDR3 is CASSGPPPSDTQYF. CDR3 in DNA: TGTGCCAGCAGCGGCCCTCCACCTAGCGATACGCAGTATTTT.

In this sample, this clone turned up once. The rearrangement links TRBV7-9 to TRBJ2-3; 7 bases are shared with TRBD1. The CDR3 covers 19 residues. V trimming: 8 bases; J trimming: 0 bases; junction bases outside the gene matches: 20. CDR1 and CDR2 (germline): SEHNR, FQNEAQ (reference sequence). For the CDR3, the DNA is TGTGCCAGCTTCTCAGCGCGTAAGGGGGCCTCCCCTAGCACAGATACGCAGTATTTT. This codes for CASFSARKGASPSTDTQYF. The full variable domain, its missing parts supplied by reference TRBV7-9 and TRBJ2-3, is DTGVSQNPRHKITKRGQNVTFRCDPISEHNRLYWYRQTLGQGPEFLTYFQNEAQLEKSRLLSDRFSAERPKGSFSTLEIQRTEQGDSAMYLCASFSARKGASPSTDTQYFGPGTRLTVL.